This T cell receptor beta chain is drawn from a study of CD8 T cells in Susac syndrome. Trimming left V 0 bases short and J 1 base short, with 9 bases between. The CDR3 consists of 15 residues. Germline CDR1 and CDR2: KGHDR and SFDVKD. From blood CD8+ and CD4+ T cells, the TCR beta chain was sequenced. Healthy donors acted as controls, with matching for age and sex. Bulk CD8+ and CD4+ cells came from magnetic negative isolation; CD8+ TEMRA by FACS. An input of roughly 0.45 to 1 ug of RNA was subjected to reverse transcription using random hexamers. In TCRdb, the immunoSEQ multiplex PCR reads were re-called with MiXCR into one record per CDR3 protein. The repertoire holds 130,000 to 150,000 distinct CDR3 sequences, with approximately 95% as singletons.

This TCR was recovered from a human donor in good health. Sequenced input: CD4+ T cells from PBMCs. The J gene is TRBJ2-7, the V gene TRBV24-1; D might be TRBD2 (6 bases). CDR3 coding DNA: TGTGCCACCAGTGATTTGGGGGAGGAATCCTACGAGCAGTACTTC. Its protein is CATSDLGEESYEQYF.